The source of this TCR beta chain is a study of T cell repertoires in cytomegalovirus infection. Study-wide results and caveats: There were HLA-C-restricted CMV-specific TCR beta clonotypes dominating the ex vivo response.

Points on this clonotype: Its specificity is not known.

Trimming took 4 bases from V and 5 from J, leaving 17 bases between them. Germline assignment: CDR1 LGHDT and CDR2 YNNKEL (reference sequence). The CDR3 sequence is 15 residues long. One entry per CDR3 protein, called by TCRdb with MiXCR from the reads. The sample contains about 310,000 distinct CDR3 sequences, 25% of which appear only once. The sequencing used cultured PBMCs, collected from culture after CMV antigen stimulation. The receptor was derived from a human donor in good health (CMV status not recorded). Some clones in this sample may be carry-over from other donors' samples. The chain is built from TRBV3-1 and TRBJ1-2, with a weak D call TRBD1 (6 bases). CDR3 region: CASSPNMGAGYGYTF. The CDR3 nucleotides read TGTGCCAGCAGCCCAAACATGGGGGCTGGGTATGGCTACACCTTC.